These 32 T cell receptor beta chains share one sample of origin, sequenced in a study of blood T cell repertoires in COVID-19. Some clones are missing from TCRdb's copy, which holds only in-frame ones; the method was immunoSEQ multiplex PCR. The table lists roughly 520,000 clones, around 87% of them singletons. Sequences were obtained from PBMCs or T cells enriched from blood (not recorded which). These receptors were obtained from a woman aged 40 to 50 who had recovered from COVID-19.

This clone was seen a few times. The rearrangement uses TRBV5-4 and TRBJ1-1; a weak D match, TRBD1 (6 bases). The CDR3 runs 14 residues. V was pared by 4 bases and J by 1 base, with 11 bases between. Germline CDR1 SGHNT, CDR2 YYREEE (reference sequence). The CDR3: CASSRDIKNTEAFF. In DNA, the CDR3 is TGTGCCAGCAGCAGGGACATCAAGAACACTGAAGCTTTCTTT.

The CDR3 loop is CASSPYLAGVYEQYF. The CDR3 DNA reads TGTGCCAGCAGCCCTTACTTAGCGGGAGTCTACGAGCAGTACTTC. This chain links TRBV5-5 with TRBJ2-7; 9 positions match TRBD2. CDR3 length: 15 residues. Germline V gives CDR1 SGHKS, CDR2 YYEKEE (reference sequence). With 4 bases clipped from V and 3 bases from J, the junction kept 8 bases outside the gene matches. Looking up the rest from reference TRBV5-5 and TRBJ2-7 gives the full variable domain: DAGVTQSPTHLIKTRGQQVTLRCSPISGHKSVSWYQQVLGQGPQFIFQYYEKEERGRGNFPDRFSARQFPNYSSELNVNALLLGDSALYLCASSPYLAGVYEQYFGPGTRLTVT.

The chain recombines TRBV4-3 with TRBJ2-1; D unclear. V lost 0 bases and J lost 2, with 8 bases in between. CDR1 LGHNA and CDR2 YSLEER come from the germline V gene. CDR3 length: 15 amino acids. The CDR3 here is CASSQDWLPYNEQFF. The CDR3 region has the DNA TGCGCCAGCAGCCAAGATTGGCTTCCCTACAATGAGCAGTTCTTC.

The J gene is TRBJ1-4, the V gene TRBV7-2; 8 positions agree with TRBD1. The CDR3 sequence is 16 residues long. With 4 bases clipped from V and 8 bases from J, the junction kept 12 bases outside the gene matches. The germline V gene encodes CDR1 SGHTA and CDR2 FQGNSA. This CDR3 is CASSSIRGTGREKLFF. DNA of the CDR3: TGTGCCAGCAGCTCAATCCGCGGGACAGGACGCGAAAAACTGTTTTTT. The entire variable domain, with the rest obtained from reference TRBV7-2 and TRBJ1-4, is as follows: GAGVSQSPSNKVTEKGKDVELRCDPISGHTALYWYRQSLGQGLEFLIYFQGNSAPDKSGLPSDRFSAERTGGSVSTLTIQRTQQEDSAVYLCASSSIRGTGREKLFFGSGTQLSVL.

A few counts support this clone. The chain has TRBV5-4 and TRBJ1-3; TRBD1 might be the D (5 bases). CDR3 length: 15 residues. V shed 4 bases and J shed 5 bases, with 16 bases lying between them. CDR1 and CDR2 (germline): SGHNT, YYREEE (reference sequence). Written as DNA, the CDR3 is TGTGCCAGCAGCCTGACGGGGGGAGTTAGAAACACCATATATTTT. This translates into CASSLTGGVRNTIYF.

The chain links TRBV11-2 to TRBJ2-7; TRBD2 agrees at 7 bases. The CDR3 length is 13 residues. Germline V gene sequence: CDR1 SGHAT, CDR2 FQNNGV. The ends lost 5 bases at V and 5 bases at J; junction bases unmatched: 6. The DNA for the CDR3 is TGTGCCAGCAGCCGTACGGGAGGTGACGAGCAGTACTTC. As protein: CASSRTGGDEQYF.

This chain links TRBV19 with TRBJ1-4; 11 positions agree with TRBD1. Germline lookup yields CDR1 LNHDA and CDR2 SQIVND (reference sequence). V trimming: 8 bases; J trimming: 2 bases; junction bases outside the gene matches: 4. CDR3 length equals 15 residues. The CDR3 is CASSGQGGTNEKLFF. DNA for the CDR3: TGTGCCAGTTCGGGACAGGGGGGGACTAATGAAAAACTGTTTTTT.

The chain couples TRBV20-1 to TRBJ2-3; 8 positions match TRBD2. Looked up from germline, CDR1 is DFQATT and CDR2 is SNEGSKA (reference sequence). The CDR3 is 16 amino acids. J lost 0 bases, V lost 3 bases, and 8 bases had no gene match. The CDR3 loop is CSASGLAGTSTDTQYF. The CDR3, as DNA: TGCAGTGCTAGTGGGCTAGCGGGTACTAGCACAGATACGCAGTATTTT.

The chain carries TRBV10-2 and TRBJ2-2, with TRBD2 matching 8 bases. There are 16 residues in the CDR3. Germline assignment: CDR1 WSHSY and CDR2 SAAADI. The V gene end was trimmed by 1 base and the J gene end by 5 bases; junction bases not matched to a gene: 6. CDR3 DNA: TGCGCCAGCAGTGAGTTAAGGACTAGCTCAACCGGGGAGCTGTTTTTT. This codes for CASSELRTSSTGELFF.

The chain couples TRBV11-2 to TRBJ1-2, with unresolved D. The CDR3 has 17 amino acids. The V and J ends lost 0 bases and 9 bases respectively, with 23 bases between them. Germline values: CDR1 SGHAT, CDR2 FQNNGV. CDR3: CASSLDGPSVRQLSYTF. The DNA for the CDR3 is TGTGCCAGCAGCTTAGATGGTCCCTCGGTCAGGCAGCTGAGCTACACCTTC.

The V gene is TRBV7-8, the J gene TRBJ2-2; maybe TRBD1 (5 bases). In germline, CDR1 is SGHVS, CDR2 FQNEAQ. Between the trimmed V and J ends, which lost 6 bases and 4 bases, there was a span of 12 bases. This CDR3 contains 14 residues. As DNA, the CDR3 is TGTGCCAGCAGTGCAAGGACACCCACCGGGGAGCTGTTTTTT. Translated, it gives CASSARTPTGELFF.

The J gene is TRBJ2-1, the V gene TRBV24-1, with 9 bases lining up with TRBD2. The V gene's germline CDR1 is KGHDR and CDR2 SFDVKD. Trimming cost V 5 bases and J 8 bases; bases outside gene matches: 12. This CDR3 comprises 16 residues. The DNA for the CDR3 is TGTGCCACCAGTGGGGGGCTAGCGGGATCAAGCTATGAGCAGTTCTTC. Amino acid sequence: CATSGGLAGSSYEQFF.

The CDR3 is CASSERGGGKNIQYF. As DNA, the CDR3 is TGTGCCAGCAGCGAGAGGGGGGGCGGCAAAAACATTCAGTACTTC. The V gene is TRBV25-1, the J gene TRBJ2-4, with D possibly being TRBD2 (7 bases). Germline CDR1 reads MGHDK; CDR2 reads SYGVNS. This CDR3 comprises 15 residues. V was trimmed by 6 bases and J by 3 bases, leaving 15 bases between them.

A few counts support this clone. The chain joins TRBV10-3 to TRBJ1-1; D is perhaps TRBD1 (5 bases). V lost 2 bases and J lost 1, with 5 bases in between. CDR1 and CDR2 (germline): ENHRY, SYGVKD. The CDR3 contains 13 residues. The CDR3 loop is CAISETGNTEAFF. CDR3 coding DNA: TGTGCCATCAGTGAGACAGGGAACACTGAAGCTTTCTTT.

J is TRBJ2-1 and V is TRBV5-1; the D is unclear. The CDR3 extends over 16 amino acids. Germline loops: CDR1 SGHRS, CDR2 YFSETQ. V was clipped by 0 bases and J by 3 bases, with 13 bases between them. In DNA form, the CDR3 reads TGCGCCAGCAGCTTGGGATCCGGAGTCCTCTACAATGAGCAGTTCTTC. It is translated as CASSLGSGVLYNEQFF.

The chain is built from TRBV30 and TRBJ1-2, with TRBD1 identical over 7 bases. The V segment lost 2 bases and the J segment 7 bases; nucleotides outside the gene matches: 7. Looked up from germline, CDR1 is GTSNPN and CDR2 is SVGIG (reference sequence). The CDR3 has 13 residues. Here the CDR3 DNA reads TGTGCCTGGAGTCGCCAGGGGGATAGTGGCTACACCTTC. Its translation is CAWSRQGDSGYTF.

CDR3 sequence reads: CASSSADRVNGYTF. The CDR3, as DNA: TGTGCCAGCAGTTCCGCGGACAGGGTTAATGGCTACACCTTC. The chain recombines TRBV27 with TRBJ1-2, with 8 bases fitting TRBD1. The CDR3 totals 14 residues. Germline values: CDR1 MNHEY, CDR2 SMNVEV (reference sequence). The V and J ends lost 4 bases and 6 bases, in that order; junction bases with no gene match: 7.

This clone was recorded a few times. The chain uses TRBV3-1 (or the pseudogene TRBV3-2) and TRBJ1-1, with 7 positions matching TRBD1. The germline V gene encodes CDR1 LGHDT and CDR2 YNNKEL (reference sequence). The CDR3 has 14 amino acids. V lost 4 bases to trimming and J lost 0 bases; unmatched junction nucleotides: 2. The CDR3 sequence is CASSLGQMNTEAFF. The CDR3 bases are TGTGCCAGCAGCCTGGGACAGATGAACACTGAAGCTTTCTTT.

The chain couples TRBV4-1 to TRBJ1-4; D is unresolved. Trimming took off 0 bases at V and 0 bases at J, with 8 bases between the two ends. In germline, CDR1 is MGHRA, CDR2 YSYEKL. This CDR3 is 16 amino acids long. The CDR3 loop is CASSQDRTATNEKLFF. The CDR3 DNA sequence: TGCGCCAGCAGCCAAGATCGAACAGCAACTAATGAAAAACTGTTTTTT.

V and J are TRBV7-5 and TRBJ1-1. TRBV7-5 counts as a pseudogene. This CDR3 is built from 15 residues. CDR3 sequence (DNA): TGTGCCAGGCGCTATACCGGGCGGGCAGGCGGGGAAGCTTTCTTT. This encodes CARRYTGRAGGEAFF.

The chain has TRBV7-9 and TRBJ1-2; 9 bases line up with TRBD1. The germline CDR1 and CDR2 sequences are SEHNR and FQNEAQ (reference sequence). V was pared by 1 base and J by 4 bases, with 7 bases of the junction left unmatched. The length of the CDR3 is 16 residues. CDR3 amino acids: CASSLEQGAGVYGYTF. The CDR3 region has the DNA TGTGCCAGCAGCTTAGAACAGGGGGCGGGCGTCTATGGCTACACCTTC.

The V and J genes are TRBV14 and TRBJ2-2; TRBD1 matches at 10 bases. The ends lost 4 bases at V and 5 bases at J; junction bases unmatched: 7. CDR3 length equals 16 residues. Germline V gene sequence: CDR1 SGHDN, CDR2 FVKESK. Here the CDR3 reads CASSLRDRGLTGELFF. CDR3 coding DNA: TGTGCCAGCAGCCTTCGGGACAGGGGTCTTACCGGGGAGCTGTTTTTT.

This clone came up once. J is TRBJ1-2 and V is TRBV4-3; 8 bases line up with TRBD1. The CDR3 contains 15 residues. Germline lookup yields CDR1 LGHNA and CDR2 YSLEER. V trimming: 4 bases; J trimming: 6 bases; junction bases outside the gene matches: 10. CDR3 DNA sequence: TGCGCCAGCAGCCCGCACCCGACAGGGGATAATGGCTACACCTTC. This translates into CASSPHPTGDNGYTF.

The V and J genes are TRBV24-1 and TRBJ2-1, with 10 bases fitting TRBD1. This CDR3 has 16 amino acids. Germline CDR1 and CDR2: KGHDR and SFDVKD. With V trimmed by 0 bases and J by 7 bases, 5 bases remained unmatched. The CDR3 here is CATSDLPGQGFNEQFF. The DNA for the CDR3 is TGTGCCACCAGTGATTTGCCGGGACAGGGGTTTAATGAGCAGTTCTTC.

The chain uses TRBV12-3 or TRBV12-4 and TRBJ1-4; D is uncertain. This CDR3 spans 13 amino acids. The ends were cut back, 9 bases at V and 4 bases at J, with 12 bases in the middle. The CDR3 reads CASSMFHNEKLFF. Here the CDR3 DNA reads TGTGCCAGTTCAATGTTTCATAATGAAAAACTGTTTTTT.

The chain combines TRBV18 with TRBJ2-7; 8 bases map to TRBD1. CDR3 length: 15 residues. CDR1 and CDR2 (germline): KGHSH, LQKENI. Trimming at V came to 3 bases and at J to 5 bases, leaving 9 bases not matched to a gene. CDR3 in DNA: TGTGCCAGCTCACCCACGCGGACAGGGAGGAACGAGCAGTACTTC. Amino acid sequence: CASSPTRTGRNEQYF. The full variable domain, rest sourced from reference TRBV18 and TRBJ2-7, is NAGVMQNPRHLVRRRGQEARLRCSPMKGHSHVYWYRQLPEEGLKFMVYLQKENIIDESGMPKERFSAEFPKEGPSILRIQQVVRGDSAAYFCASSPTRTGRNEQYFGPGTRLTVT.

The genes are TRBV7-8 and TRBJ2-1; D call uncertain. From germline, CDR1 is SGHVS and CDR2 FQNEAQ. V lost 4 bases to trimming and J lost 1 base, with 17 bases between them. CDR3 length: 17 residues. The CDR3 coding sequence is TGTGCCAGCAGCTCCAGAGGCGGCAGTGAGTCCTACAATGAGCAGTTCTTC. Its protein is CASSSRGGSESYNEQFF.

The V call is TRBV5-5, the J call TRBJ2-7, with 14 positions matching TRBD2. Germline-derived CDR1 and CDR2 are SGHKS and YYEKEE (reference sequence). J gave up 2 bases and V 4 bases, and 5 bases lay outside the gene matches. The CDR3 covers 16 residues. The CDR3, as DNA: TGTGCCAGCAGCCCGCGGACTAGCGGGAGGACCTACGAGCAGTACTTC. The encoded protein is CASSPRTSGRTYEQYF.

The CDR3 is CASSRQPLNTEAFF. The CDR3 nucleotides are TGTGCCAGCAGTCGACAGCCCTTGAACACTGAAGCTTTCTTT. The chain couples TRBV6-2 or TRBV6-3 to TRBJ1-1; D is possibly TRBD1 (5 bases). V gave up 5 bases and J gave up 0 bases, with 10 bases separating them. This CDR3 region has 14 residues. Germline values: CDR1 MNHEY, CDR2 SVGEGT.

This clone was seen once. This rearrangement joins TRBV6-2 or TRBV6-3 to TRBJ2-7; 8 bases agree with TRBD2. This CDR3 is built from 14 residues. J was trimmed by 4 bases and V by 2 bases; bases with no gene match: 4. CDR1 and CDR2 (germline): MNHEY, SVGEGT. Here the CDR3 reads CASSYVAGKYEQYF. The CDR3 bases are TGTGCCAGCAGTTACGTAGCGGGAAAGTACGAGCAGTACTTC.

V gene TRBV29-1 combines with J gene TRBJ1-1, with D uncertain. Per germline, CDR1 SQVTM and CDR2 ANQGSEA. V lost 5 bases and J lost 2, with 6 bases in between. The CDR3 spans 11 residues. This CDR3 is CSVQKNTEAFF. DNA for the CDR3: TGCAGCGTTCAGAAAAACACTGAAGCTTTCTTT.

The chain has TRBV5-4 and TRBJ1-1, with 10 bases aligning to TRBD1. CDR3 length: 15 amino acids. Germline V gene sequence: CDR1 SGHNT, CDR2 YYREEE (reference sequence). Unmatched junction bases numbered 7, after V lost 4 bases and J lost 4 bases. CDR3 residues: CASSIRTGGITEAFF. The CDR3 nucleotides are TGTGCCAGCAGCATTAGGACAGGGGGGATCACTGAAGCTTTCTTT.